This TCR beta chain appears in the sequencing data of a study of T cells after yellow fever vaccination. TCRdb recomputed calls from the 5' RACE reads with MiXCR, one row per CDR3 protein. The sample holds 500,000 to 650,000 distinct CDR3 sequences, roughly 17% seen once. This clonotype was counted a few times. Germline values: CDR1 SGHRS, CDR2 YFSETQ. This CDR3 has 15 amino acids. Trimming took 2 bases from V and 0 from J, leaving 8 bases between them. The source material was PBMCs, sampled roughly 5 days after the first yellow fever vaccination. The source of this sequence is a man in his late teens or twenties who received the YFV17D yellow fever vaccine. The rearrangement joins TRBV5-1 to TRBJ2-2, with D maybe TRBD1 (6 bases). CDR3 coding DNA: TGCGCCAGCAGCTTTGGGACACCGAACACCGGGGAGCTGTTTTTT. Protein sequence: CASSFGTPNTGELFF.